The clone carrying this TCR beta chain occurred many times. These data belong to a study of T-cell reconstitution after alpha-beta-depleted transplantation in children. This CDR3 is built from 13 residues. J lost 8 bases, V lost 2 bases, and 3 bases had no gene match. The germline V gene has CDR1 SGHDT and CDR2 YYEEEE. As it was prepared, the TCRbeta library received unique molecular identifiers. TCRdb re-called the PCR reads with MiXCR, one entry per CDR3 protein. The sample consists of a few hundred thousand distinct CDR3 sequences, about a tenth of them appearing once. The clonotype comes from a human donor who donated a stem cell graft to a child with acute lymphoblastic leukemia. This sample comprised PBMCs from the stem cell graft donor, obtained from the stem cell graft. The chain links TRBV5-6 to TRBJ1-3; 8 bases are a match to TRBD1. Here the CDR3 DNA reads TGTGCCAGCAGCTTCGCAGGGGGCGACACCATATATTTT. It translates to CASSFAGGDTIYF. The complete variable domain, with remaining parts taken from reference TRBV5-6 and TRBJ1-3, reads DAGVTQSPTHLIKTRGQQVTLRCSPKSGHDTVSWYQQALGQGPQFIFQYYEEEERQRGNFPDRFSGHQFPNYSSELNVNALLLGDSALYLCASSFAGGDTIYFGEGSWLTVV.